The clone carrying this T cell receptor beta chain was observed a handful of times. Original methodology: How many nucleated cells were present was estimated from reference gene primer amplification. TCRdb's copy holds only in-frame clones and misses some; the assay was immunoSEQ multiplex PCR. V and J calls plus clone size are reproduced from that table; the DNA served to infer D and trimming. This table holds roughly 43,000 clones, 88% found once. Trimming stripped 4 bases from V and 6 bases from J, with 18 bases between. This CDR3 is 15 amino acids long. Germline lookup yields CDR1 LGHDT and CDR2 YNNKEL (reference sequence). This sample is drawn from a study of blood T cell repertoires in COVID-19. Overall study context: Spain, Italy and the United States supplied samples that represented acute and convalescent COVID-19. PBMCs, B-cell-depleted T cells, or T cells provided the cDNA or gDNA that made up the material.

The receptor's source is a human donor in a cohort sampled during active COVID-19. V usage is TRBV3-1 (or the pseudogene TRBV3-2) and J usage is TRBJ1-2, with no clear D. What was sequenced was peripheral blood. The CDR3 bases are TGTGCCAGCAGCCTAGGCAAGAAGCGTATCGATGGCTACACCTTC. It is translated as CASSLGKKRIDGYTF.